This TCR beta chain was profiled in a study of blood T cell repertoires in COVID-19. The assay was immunoSEQ multiplex PCR, and TCRdb's table has in-frame clones only and misses some. The table records about 260,000 clones, almost 85% of them present only once. This clone was counted a few times. This CDR3 comprises 15 residues. Germline V CDR1 and CDR2: LGHDT, YNNKEL (reference sequence). The V and J ends lost 3 bases and 8 bases, in that order; junction bases with no gene match: 8. The receptor comes from a woman aged 80 or older with acute or convalescent COVID-19. V and J are TRBV3-1 (or the pseudogene TRBV3-2) and TRBJ2-1; 9 bases agree with TRBD2. The material sequenced was peripheral blood. The CDR3 DNA reads as TGTGCCAGCAGCCAGCGAGGGACTAGCAGAGATGAGCAGTTCTTC. This sequence encodes CASSQRGTSRDEQFF.